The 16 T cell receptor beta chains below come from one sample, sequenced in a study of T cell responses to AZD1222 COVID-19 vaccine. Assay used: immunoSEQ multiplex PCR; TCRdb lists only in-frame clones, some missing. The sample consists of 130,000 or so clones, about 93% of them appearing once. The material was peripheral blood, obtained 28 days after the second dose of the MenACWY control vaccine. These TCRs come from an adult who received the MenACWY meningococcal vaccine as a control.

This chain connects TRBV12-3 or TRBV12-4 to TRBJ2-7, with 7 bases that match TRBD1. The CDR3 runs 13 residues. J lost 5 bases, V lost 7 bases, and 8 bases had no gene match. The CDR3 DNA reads TGTGCCAGCACTCCAGACAGGGTCCACGAGCAGTACTTC. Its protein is CASTPDRVHEQYF.

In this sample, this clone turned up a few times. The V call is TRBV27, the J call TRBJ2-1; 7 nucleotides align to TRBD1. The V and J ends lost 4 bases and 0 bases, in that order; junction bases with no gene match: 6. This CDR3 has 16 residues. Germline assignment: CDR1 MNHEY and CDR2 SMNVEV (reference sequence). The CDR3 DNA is TGTGCCAGCAGTTGGTCGGGACAGAGCTCCTACAATGAGCAGTTCTTC. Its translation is CASSWSGQSSYNEQFF.

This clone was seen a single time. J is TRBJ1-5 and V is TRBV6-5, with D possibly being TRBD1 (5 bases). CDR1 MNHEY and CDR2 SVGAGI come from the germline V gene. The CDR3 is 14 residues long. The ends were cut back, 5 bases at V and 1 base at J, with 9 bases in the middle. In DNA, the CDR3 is TGTGCCAGCAGTAGGGGCCGGAGCAATCAGCCCCAGCATTTT. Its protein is CASSRGRSNQPQHF.

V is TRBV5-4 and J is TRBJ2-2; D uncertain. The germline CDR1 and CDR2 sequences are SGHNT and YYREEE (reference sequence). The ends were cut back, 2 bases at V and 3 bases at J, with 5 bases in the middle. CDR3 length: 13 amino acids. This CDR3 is CASSFMDTGELFF. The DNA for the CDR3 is TGTGCCAGCAGCTTTATGGACACCGGGGAGCTGTTTTTT.

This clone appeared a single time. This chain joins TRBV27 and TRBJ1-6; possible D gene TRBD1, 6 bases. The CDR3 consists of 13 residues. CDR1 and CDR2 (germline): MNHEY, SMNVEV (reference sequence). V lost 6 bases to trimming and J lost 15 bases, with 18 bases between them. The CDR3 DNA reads TGTGCCAGCAGAAACAGGGTATCGGGGTTCCTCCACTTT. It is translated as CASRNRVSGFLHF.

The CDR3 DNA reads TGTGCCAGCAGCCGACAACCCCCCCACTCAGCTGGGGCCAACGTCCTGACTTTC. Translated, it gives CASSRQPPHSAGANVLTF. This sequence joins TRBV7-8 and TRBJ2-6; D not resolved. The V gene's germline CDR1 is SGHVS and CDR2 FQNEAQ. V shed 5 bases and J shed 2 bases, with 19 bases lying between them. The CDR3 is 18 amino acids.

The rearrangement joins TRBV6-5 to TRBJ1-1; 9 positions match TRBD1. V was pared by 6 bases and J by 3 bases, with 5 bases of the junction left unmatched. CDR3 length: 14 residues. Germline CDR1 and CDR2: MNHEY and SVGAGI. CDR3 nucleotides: TGTGCCAGCAGGAGACAGGGGGACGACACTGAAGCTTTCTTT. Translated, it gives CASRRQGDDTEAFF.

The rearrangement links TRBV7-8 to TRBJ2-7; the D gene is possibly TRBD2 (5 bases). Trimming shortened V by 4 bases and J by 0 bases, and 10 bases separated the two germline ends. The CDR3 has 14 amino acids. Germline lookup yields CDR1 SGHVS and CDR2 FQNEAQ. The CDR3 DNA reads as TGTGCCAGCAGCTCCCAGCGGCGCTCCTACGAGCAGTACTTC. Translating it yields CASSSQRRSYEQYF.

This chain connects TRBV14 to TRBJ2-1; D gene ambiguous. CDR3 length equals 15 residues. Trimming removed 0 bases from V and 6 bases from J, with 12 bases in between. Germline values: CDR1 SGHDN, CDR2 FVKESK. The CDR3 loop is CASSQDYLGSNEQFF. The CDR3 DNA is TGTGCCAGCAGCCAAGACTATTTGGGCAGCAATGAGCAGTTCTTC. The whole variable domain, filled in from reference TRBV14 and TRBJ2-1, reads EAGVTQFPSHSVIEKGQTVTLRCDPISGHDNLYWYRRVMGKEIKFLLHFVKESKQDESGMPNNRFLAERTGGTYSTLKVQPAELEDSGVYFCASSQDYLGSNEQFFGPGTRLTVL.

The CDR3, as DNA: TGTGCCAGCAGCTTATCAGCCAGCGGGGGGGCCAGTACAGATACGCAGTATTTT. Its translation: CASSLSASGGASTDTQYF. The chain links TRBV7-9 to TRBJ2-3, with TRBD2 identical over 10 bases. With V trimmed by 2 bases and J by 3 bases, 11 bases remained unmatched. Germline assignment: CDR1 SEHNR and CDR2 FQNEAQ (reference sequence). The CDR3 spans 18 residues.

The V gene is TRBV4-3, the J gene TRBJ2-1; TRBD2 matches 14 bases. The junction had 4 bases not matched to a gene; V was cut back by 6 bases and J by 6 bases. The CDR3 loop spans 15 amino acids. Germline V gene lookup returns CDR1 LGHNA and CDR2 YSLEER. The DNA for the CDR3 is TGCGCCAGCAGTGGGGGGACTAGCGGGGGCAATGAGCAGTTCTTC. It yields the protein CASSGGTSGGNEQFF.

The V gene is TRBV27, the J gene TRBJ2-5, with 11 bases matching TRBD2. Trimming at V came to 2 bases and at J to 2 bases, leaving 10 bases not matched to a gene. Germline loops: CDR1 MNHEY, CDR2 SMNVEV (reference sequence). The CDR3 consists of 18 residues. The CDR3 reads CASSLPPTSGSRQETQYF. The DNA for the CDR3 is TGTGCCAGCAGTTTACCCCCCACTAGCGGGAGTCGACAAGAGACCCAGTACTTC.

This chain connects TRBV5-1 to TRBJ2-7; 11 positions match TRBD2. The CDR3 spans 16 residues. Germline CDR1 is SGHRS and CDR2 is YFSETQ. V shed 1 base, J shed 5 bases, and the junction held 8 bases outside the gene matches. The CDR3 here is CASSLSASGRKDEQYF. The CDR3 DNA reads TGCGCCAGCAGCTTGTCGGCTAGCGGGAGGAAGGACGAGCAGTACTTC.

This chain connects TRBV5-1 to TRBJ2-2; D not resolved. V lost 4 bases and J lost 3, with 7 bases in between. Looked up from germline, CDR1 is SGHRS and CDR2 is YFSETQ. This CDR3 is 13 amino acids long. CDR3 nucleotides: TGCGCCAGCAGCCACGGTGACACCGGGGAGCTGTTTTTT. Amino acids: CASSHGDTGELFF.

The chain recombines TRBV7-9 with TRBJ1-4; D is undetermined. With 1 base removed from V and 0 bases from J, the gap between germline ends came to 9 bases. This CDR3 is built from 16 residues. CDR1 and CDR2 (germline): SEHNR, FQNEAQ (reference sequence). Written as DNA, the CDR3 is TGTGCCAGCAGCTTAGTCGCAGGCCCAACTAATGAAAAACTGTTTTTT. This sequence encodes CASSLVAGPTNEKLFF.

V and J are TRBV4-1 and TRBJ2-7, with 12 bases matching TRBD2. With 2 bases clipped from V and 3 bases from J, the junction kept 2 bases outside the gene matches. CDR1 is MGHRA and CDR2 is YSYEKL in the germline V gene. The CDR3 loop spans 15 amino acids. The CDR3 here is CASSQRLAGVYEQYF. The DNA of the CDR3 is TGCGCCAGCAGCCAACGACTAGCGGGGGTCTACGAGCAGTACTTC.